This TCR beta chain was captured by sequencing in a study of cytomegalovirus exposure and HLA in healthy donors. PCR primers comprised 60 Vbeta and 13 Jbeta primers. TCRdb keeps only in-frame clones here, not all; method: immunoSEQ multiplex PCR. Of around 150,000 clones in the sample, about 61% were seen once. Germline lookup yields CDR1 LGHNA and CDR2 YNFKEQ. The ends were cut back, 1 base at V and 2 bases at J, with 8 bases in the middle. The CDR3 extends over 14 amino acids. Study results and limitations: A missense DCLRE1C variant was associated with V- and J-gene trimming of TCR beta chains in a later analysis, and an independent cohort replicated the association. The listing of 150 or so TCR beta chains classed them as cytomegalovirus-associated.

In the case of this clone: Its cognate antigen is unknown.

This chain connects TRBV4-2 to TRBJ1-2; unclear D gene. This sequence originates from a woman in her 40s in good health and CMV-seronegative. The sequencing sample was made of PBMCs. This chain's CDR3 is CASSQVGENYGYTF. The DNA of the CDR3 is TGTGCCAGCAGCCAAGTTGGAGAAAACTATGGCTACACCTTC.